The source of this T cell receptor (beta chain) is a study of T cell repertoires in cytomegalovirus infection. The CDR3 runs 15 residues. V was clipped by 3 bases and J by 3 bases, with 14 bases between them. Using its own MiXCR run on the reads, TCRdb lists one record per CDR3 protein. The sample carries about 530,000 distinct CDR3 sequences, approximately 26% recorded once. This clonotype was sampled from a human donor in good health (CMV status not recorded). Some clones in this sample may be carry-over from other donors' samples. Sequenced sample: PBMCs. V gene TRBV12-3 or TRBV12-4 combines with J gene TRBJ1-1; unclear D gene. CDR3 sequence reads: CASSFRPPMDTEAFF. The CDR3 DNA sequence: TGTGCCAGCAGTTTTCGGCCCCCCATGGACACTGAAGCTTTCTTT.